This T cell receptor (beta chain) appears in the sequencing data of a study of blood T cell repertoires in COVID-19. This CDR3 is built from 15 residues. V dropped 7 bases and J dropped 1; count of bases not matched to a gene: 8. From germline, CDR1 is MNHEY and CDR2 SVGAGI. Participants were aged about 18 to 100 years from 20 to 30 US areas. TCRdb's copy holds only in-frame clones and misses some; the assay was immunoSEQ multiplex PCR. The table includes roughly 180,000 clones, more than 65% detected once. The chain has TRBV6-5 and TRBJ2-7; 9 positions match TRBD2. This receptor was identified in a woman aged 40 to 55 with acute COVID-19. Material: PBMCs or T cells enriched from blood (not recorded which). This CDR3 is CASTKTSGLSYEQYF. The CDR3 DNA is TGTGCCAGCACTAAGACTAGCGGCTTATCCTACGAGCAGTACTTC.